Shown below are 4 T cell receptor beta chains from a single sample sequenced in a study of cytotoxic CD8 clonotypes in ibrutinib-treated CLL. Method: immunoSEQ multiplex PCR; TCRdb's copy keeps in-frame clones and lacks some. The data show roughly 300,000 clones, around 76% seen once. The sequencing used PBMCs, collected at disease progression, from a patient treated with ibrutinib. These receptors originate from a human donor with chronic lymphocytic leukemia.

The chain uses TRBV4-1 and TRBJ2-2; perhaps D is TRBD1 or TRBD2 (5 bases each). This CDR3 spans 19 amino acids. Germline values: CDR1 MGHRA, CDR2 YSYEKL. V lost 0 bases, J lost 6 bases, and 23 bases lay in between. The CDR3 loop is CASSQDGVGGYSRPGELFF. DNA for the CDR3: TGCGCCAGCAGCCAAGACGGGGTTGGGGGTTACTCCCGGCCCGGGGAGCTGTTTTTT.

This clone was seen only a few times. This sequence joins TRBV7-7 and TRBJ2-5; D is possibly TRBD1 (6 bases). The germline V gene has CDR1 SSHAT and CDR2 FNYEAQ (reference sequence). The CDR3 totals 14 residues. Trimming shortened V by 5 bases and J by 3 bases, and 13 bases separated the two germline ends. CDR3 coding DNA: TGTGCCAGCAGCGCGGTGGGGGCCGAAGAGACCCAGTACTTC. This translates into CASSAVGAEETQYF.

This clone was seen a handful of times. This rearrangement joins TRBV10-3 to TRBJ2-1; 9 bases are a match to TRBD1. The V gene's germline CDR1 is ENHRY and CDR2 SYGVKD. Germline trimming cut 2 bases from V and 12 bases from J; bases unmatched to any gene: 5. CDR3 length equals 13 residues. CDR3 residues: CAISEATGGGQFF. CDR3 bases: TGTGCCATCAGTGAGGCCACAGGGGGCGGGCAGTTCTTC.

The rearrangement links TRBV14 to TRBJ2-7, with D possibly TRBD2 on 6 matching bases. Looked up from germline, CDR1 is SGHDN and CDR2 is FVKESK. This CDR3 comprises 15 residues. With 4 bases removed from V and 1 base from J, the gap between germline ends came to 14 bases. CDR3 residues: CASSLSGGGSYEQYF. DNA of the CDR3: TGTGCCAGCAGCCTGTCAGGTGGGGGGTCCTACGAGCAGTACTTC. Filled out from reference TRBV14 and TRBJ2-7, the complete variable domain reads EAGVTQFPSHSVIEKGQTVTLRCDPISGHDNLYWYRRVMGKEIKFLLHFVKESKQDESGMPNNRFLAERTGGTYSTLKVQPAELEDSGVYFCASSLSGGGSYEQYFGPGTRLTVT.